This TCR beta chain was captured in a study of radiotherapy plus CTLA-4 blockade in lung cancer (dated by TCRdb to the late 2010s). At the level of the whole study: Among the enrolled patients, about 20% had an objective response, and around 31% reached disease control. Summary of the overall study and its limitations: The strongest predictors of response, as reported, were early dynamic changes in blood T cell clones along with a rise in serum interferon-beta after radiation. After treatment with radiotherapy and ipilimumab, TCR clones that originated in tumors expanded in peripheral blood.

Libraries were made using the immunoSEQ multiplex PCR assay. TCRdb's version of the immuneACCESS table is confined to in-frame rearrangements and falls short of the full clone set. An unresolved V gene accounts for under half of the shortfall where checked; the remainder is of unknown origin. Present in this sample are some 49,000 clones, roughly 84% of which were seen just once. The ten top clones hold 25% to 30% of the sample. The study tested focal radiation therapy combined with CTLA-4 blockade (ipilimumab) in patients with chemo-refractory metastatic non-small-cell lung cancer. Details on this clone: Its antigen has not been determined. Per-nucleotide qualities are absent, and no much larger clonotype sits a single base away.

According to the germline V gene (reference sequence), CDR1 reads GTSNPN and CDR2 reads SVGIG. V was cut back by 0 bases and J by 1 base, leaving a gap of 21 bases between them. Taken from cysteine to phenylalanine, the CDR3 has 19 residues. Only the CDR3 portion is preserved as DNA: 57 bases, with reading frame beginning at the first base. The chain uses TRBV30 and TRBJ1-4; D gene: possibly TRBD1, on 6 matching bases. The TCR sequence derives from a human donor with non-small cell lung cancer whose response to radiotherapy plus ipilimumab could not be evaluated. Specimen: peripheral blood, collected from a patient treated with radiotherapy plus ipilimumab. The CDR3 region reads CAWSVLGRGLHGTNEKLFF. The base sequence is TGTGCCTGGAGTGTCTTGGGCAGGGGTTTACACGGAACTAATGAAAAACTGTTTTTT.